The 13 T cell receptor beta chains in this list originate from one sample, sequenced in a study of T cells in Graves' hyperthyroidism and ophthalmopathy. TCR beta CDR3 regions were amplified from RNA transcripts. The TCR CDR3 first-round RT-PCR relied on the HTBI primer set. Via MiXCR, TCRdb re-called the multiplex PCR reads, giving one row per CDR3 protein. The repertoire holds about 610,000 distinct CDR3 sequences, with approximately 15% as singletons. Source material: blood. These receptors originate from a woman aged 40 to 50 with Graves' ophthalmopathy.

This clonotype was counted a few times. The chain combines TRBV5-1 with TRBJ1-1; the D gene is possibly TRBD1 (6 bases). Deletions cut 0 bases from V and 0 bases from J, with 12 bases between. CDR3 length: 16 amino acids. The germline V gene encodes CDR1 SGHRS and CDR2 YFSETQ. The CDR3 nucleotides read TGCGCCAGCAGCTTGGAGGGGGACCCTATGAACACTGAAGCTTTCTTT. Residues: CASSLEGDPMNTEAFF.

The table lists this clonotype with many counts. The gene calls are TRBV11-2 and TRBJ1-1, with TRBD1 as a possible D gene (5 bases). The germline CDR1 and CDR2 sequences are SGHAT and FQNNGV. The CDR3 has 18 amino acids. V lost 7 bases to trimming and J lost 1 base, with 25 bases between them. The CDR3 nucleotides are TGTGCCAGCACTGACAGCACGACAAGTCCGGGTCGGAACACTGAAGCTTTCTTT. Translated, it gives CASTDSTTSPGRNTEAFF.

This clonotype was counted a few times. This rearrangement joins TRBV4-1 to TRBJ2-5; 7 nucleotides align to TRBD1. V was clipped by 0 bases and J by 9 bases; unmatched bases: 4. Germline CDR1 MGHRA, CDR2 YSYEKL. The CDR3 consists of 13 residues. The CDR3 DNA sequence: TGCGCCAGCAGCCAAGAAGGACAGGCGCCCCAGTACTTC. Its protein product is CASSQEGQAPQYF.

At least ten counts were recorded for this clonotype. V is TRBV6-6 and J is TRBJ1-5; a weak D match, TRBD1 (6 bases). V was pared by 4 bases and J by 4 bases, with 11 bases between. Germline-derived CDR1 and CDR2 are MNHNY and SVGAGI (reference sequence). This CDR3 spans 14 amino acids. This CDR3 is CASSLSGANQPQHF. In DNA, the CDR3 is TGTGCCAGCAGTTTATCGGGGGCTAATCAGCCCCAGCATTTT.

A few counts support this clonotype. The CDR3 loop reads CASQGAPGANVLTF. The CDR3 nucleotides read TGCGCCAGTCAGGGGGCCCCTGGGGCCAACGTCCTGACTTTC. The chain employs TRBV5-1 and TRBJ2-6; TRBD1 aligns across 8 bases. CDR3 size: 14 residues. The V gene's germline CDR1 is SGHRS and CDR2 YFSETQ. The J segment lost 2 bases and the V segment lost 8 bases, leaving 3 bases of the junction unmatched.

This sequence joins TRBV4-1 and TRBJ2-7; TRBD1 matches at 8 bases. The CDR3 has 16 amino acids. J lost 3 bases, V lost 1 base, and 8 bases had no gene match. Germline values: CDR1 MGHRA, CDR2 YSYEKL. CDR3 sequence: CASSQAPGQAVYEQYF. The CDR3 region has the DNA TGCGCCAGCAGCCAAGCTCCGGGACAGGCCGTCTACGAGCAGTACTTC.

The chain carries TRBV7-2 and TRBJ2-1; D gene unclear. Trimming took off 5 bases at V and 10 bases at J, with 9 bases between the two ends. CDR1 and CDR2 (germline): SGHTA, FQGNSA. CDR3 length: 11 residues. Here the CDR3 reads CASSNRVEQFF. CDR3 nucleotide sequence: TGTGCCAGCAGCAACAGAGTAGAGCAGTTCTTC.

In this sample, this clonotype turned up many times. This chain uses TRBV2 with TRBJ2-4, with 7 bases lining up with TRBD2. Germline trimming cut 6 bases from V and 2 bases from J; bases unmatched to any gene: 10. The CDR3 is 16 residues long. Looked up from germline, CDR1 is SNHLY and CDR2 is FYNNEI. The CDR3 is CASSARLAGSKNIQYF. CDR3 nucleotide sequence: TGTGCCAGCAGCGCTAGACTAGCTGGGTCCAAAAACATTCAGTACTTC. Supplemented by reference TRBV2 and TRBJ2-4, the full variable domain reads EPEVTQTPSHQVTQMGQEVILRCVPISNHLYFYWYRQILGQKVEFLVSFYNNEISEKSEIFDDQFSVERPDGSNFTLKIRSTKLEDSAMYFCASSARLAGSKNIQYFGAGTRLSVL.

This clonotype was counted at least ten times. The CDR3 reads CASSRQGSYYEQYF. CDR3 bases: TGTGCCAGCAGCCGACAGGGAAGCTACTACGAGCAGTACTTC. The genes are TRBV12-3 or TRBV12-4 and TRBJ2-7; TRBD1 aligns across 7 bases. CDR3 length equals 14 residues. Losses at the gene ends were 6 bases for V and 3 bases for J; bases not matched to a gene: 8.

Ten or more counts support this clonotype. V and J are TRBV7-8 and TRBJ2-3, with D hard to call. V was pared by 5 bases and J by 2 bases, with 11 bases between. The germline V gene encodes CDR1 SGHVS and CDR2 FQNEAQ. There are 14 residues in the CDR3. This CDR3 is CASSRLRDTDTQYF. For the CDR3, the DNA is TGTGCCAGCAGCCGGCTAAGGGACACAGATACGCAGTATTTT.

This clonotype was observed at least ten times. This chain connects TRBV20-1 to TRBJ2-7, with TRBD2 identical over 10 bases. This CDR3 is built from 18 residues. Germline lookup yields CDR1 DFQATT and CDR2 SNEGSKA (reference sequence). V was clipped by 4 bases and J by 4 bases; unmatched bases: 19. CDR3 sequence (DNA): TGCAGTGCTACAAACAGGGAGAAGGCGCTAGCGGGAGCATACGAGCAGTACTTC. This translates into CSATNREKALAGAYEQYF.

This chain joins TRBV19 and TRBJ2-1; D possibly matches TRBD1 or TRBD2 (6 bases each). The DNA end lines up better with TRBJ2-7; the J call may be wrong. The V gene's germline CDR1 is LNHDA and CDR2 SQIVND (reference sequence). The CDR3 contains 16 residues. Written as DNA, the CDR3 is TGTGCCAGTAGCGTCCTCGGCGGGACATCCTACGTTGAGCAGTACTTC. It translates to CASSVLGGTSYVEQYF.

This sequence joins TRBV10-3 and TRBJ2-4, with D tentatively TRBD2 (6 bases). Germline CDR1 reads ENHRY; CDR2 reads SYGVKD. This CDR3 comprises 14 residues. The V gene lost 6 bases and the J gene lost 2 bases, with 11 bases spanning the gap. CDR3 protein: CAISLGGTKNIQYF. The CDR3 DNA follows: TGTGCCATCAGCCTTGGAGGGACCAAAAACATTCAGTACTTC.